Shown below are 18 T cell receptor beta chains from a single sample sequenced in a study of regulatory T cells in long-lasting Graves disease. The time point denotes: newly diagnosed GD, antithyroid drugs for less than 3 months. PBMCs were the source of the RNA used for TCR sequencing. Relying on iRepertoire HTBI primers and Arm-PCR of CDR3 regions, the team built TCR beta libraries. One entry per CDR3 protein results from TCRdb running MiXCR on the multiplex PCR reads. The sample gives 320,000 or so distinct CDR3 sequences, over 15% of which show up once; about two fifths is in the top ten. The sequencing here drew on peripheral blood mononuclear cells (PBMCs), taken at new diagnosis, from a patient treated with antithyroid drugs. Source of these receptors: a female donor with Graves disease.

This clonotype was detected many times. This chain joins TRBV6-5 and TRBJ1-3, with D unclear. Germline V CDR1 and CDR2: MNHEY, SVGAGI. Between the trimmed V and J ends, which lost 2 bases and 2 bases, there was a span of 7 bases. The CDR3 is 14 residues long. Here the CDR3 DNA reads TGTGCCAGCAGTTACGGGAGGCCTGGAAACACCATATATTTT. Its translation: CASSYGRPGNTIYF.

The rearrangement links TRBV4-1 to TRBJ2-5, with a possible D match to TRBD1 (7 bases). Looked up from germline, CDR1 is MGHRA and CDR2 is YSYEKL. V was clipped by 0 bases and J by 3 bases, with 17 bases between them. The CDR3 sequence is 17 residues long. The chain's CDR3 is CASSQELEGAREETQYF. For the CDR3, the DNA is TGCGCCAGCAGCCAAGAGTTGGAGGGGGCAAGGGAAGAGACCCAGTACTTC.

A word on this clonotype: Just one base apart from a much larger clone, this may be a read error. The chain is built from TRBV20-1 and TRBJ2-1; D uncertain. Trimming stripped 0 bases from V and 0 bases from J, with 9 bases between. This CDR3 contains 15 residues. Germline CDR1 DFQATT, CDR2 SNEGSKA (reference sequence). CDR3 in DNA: TGCAGTGCTAGAGATCTTATAAGCTCCTACAATGAGCAGTTCTTC. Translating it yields CSARDLISSYNEQFF.

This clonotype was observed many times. The CDR3 spells CAWSGGGTDTQYF. CDR3 sequence (DNA): TGTGCCTGGAGTGGGGGGGGCACAGATACGCAGTATTTT. The genes are TRBV30 and TRBJ2-3, with D perhaps matching TRBD2 (6 bases). CDR1 and CDR2 (germline): GTSNPN, SVGIG (reference sequence). With 1 base removed from V and 1 base from J, the gap between germline ends came to 6 bases. The CDR3 contains 13 residues.

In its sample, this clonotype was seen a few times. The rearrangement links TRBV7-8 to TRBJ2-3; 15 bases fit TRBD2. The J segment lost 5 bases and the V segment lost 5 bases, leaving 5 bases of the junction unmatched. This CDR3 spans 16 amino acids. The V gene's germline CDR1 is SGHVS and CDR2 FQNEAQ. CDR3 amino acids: CASSLGLAGGQDTQYF. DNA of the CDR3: TGTGCCAGCAGCCTTGGACTAGCGGGAGGGCAAGATACGCAGTATTTT.

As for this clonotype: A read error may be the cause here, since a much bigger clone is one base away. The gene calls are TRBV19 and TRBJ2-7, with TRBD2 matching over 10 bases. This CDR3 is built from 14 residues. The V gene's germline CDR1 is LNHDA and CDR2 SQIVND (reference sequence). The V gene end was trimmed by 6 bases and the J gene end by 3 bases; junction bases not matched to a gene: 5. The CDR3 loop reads CASRPRLAGYEQYF. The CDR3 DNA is TGTGCCAGTAGGCCCCGACTAGCGGGCTACGAGCAGTACTTC.

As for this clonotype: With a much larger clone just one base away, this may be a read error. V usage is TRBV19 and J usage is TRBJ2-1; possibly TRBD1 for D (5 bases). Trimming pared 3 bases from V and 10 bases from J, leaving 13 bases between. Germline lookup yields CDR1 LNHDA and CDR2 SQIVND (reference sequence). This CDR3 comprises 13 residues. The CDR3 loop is CASSIDRSYEQFF. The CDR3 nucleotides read TGTGCCAGTAGTATCGACAGATCCTACGAGCAGTTCTTC.

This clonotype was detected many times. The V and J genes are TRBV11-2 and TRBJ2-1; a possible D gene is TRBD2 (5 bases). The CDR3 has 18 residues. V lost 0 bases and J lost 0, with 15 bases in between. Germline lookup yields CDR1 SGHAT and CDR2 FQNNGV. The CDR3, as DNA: TGTGCCAGCAGCTTAGATCTTGCGGGCGGAAGCTCCTACAATGAGCAGTTCTTC. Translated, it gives CASSLDLAGGSSYNEQFF.

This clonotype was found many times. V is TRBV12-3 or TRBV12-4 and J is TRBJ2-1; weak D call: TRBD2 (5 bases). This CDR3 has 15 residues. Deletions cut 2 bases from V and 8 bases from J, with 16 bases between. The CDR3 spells CASSLTGGPAHEQFF. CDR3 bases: TGTGCCAGCAGTTTAACCGGCGGGCCGGCCCATGAGCAGTTCTTC.

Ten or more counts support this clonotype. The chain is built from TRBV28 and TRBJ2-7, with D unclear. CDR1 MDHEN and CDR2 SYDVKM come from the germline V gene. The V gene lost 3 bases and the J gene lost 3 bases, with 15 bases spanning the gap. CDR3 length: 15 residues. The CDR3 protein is CASSFSEVLLYEQYF. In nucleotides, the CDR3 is TGTGCCAGCAGTTTTTCTGAGGTACTTCTCTACGAGCAGTACTTC.

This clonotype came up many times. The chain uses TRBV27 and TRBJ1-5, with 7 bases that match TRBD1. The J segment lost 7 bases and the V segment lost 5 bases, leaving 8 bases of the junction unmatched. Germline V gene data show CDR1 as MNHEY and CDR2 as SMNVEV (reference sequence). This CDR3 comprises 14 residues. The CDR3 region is CASSGGQPPQPQHF. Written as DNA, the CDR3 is TGTGCCAGCAGTGGGGGACAGCCCCCACAGCCCCAGCATTTT.

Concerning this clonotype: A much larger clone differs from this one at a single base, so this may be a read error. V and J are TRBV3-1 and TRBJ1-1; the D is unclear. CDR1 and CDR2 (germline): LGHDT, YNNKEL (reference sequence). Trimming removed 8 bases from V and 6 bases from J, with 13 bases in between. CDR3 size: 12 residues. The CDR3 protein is CASCYNIAEAFF. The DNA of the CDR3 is TGTGCCAGCTGTTACAACATCGCTGAAGCTTTCTTT.

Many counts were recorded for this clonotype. The CDR3 protein is CATSREPTSGRYEQYF. DNA for the CDR3: TGTGCCACCAGCAGAGAACCGACTAGCGGGAGGTACGAGCAGTACTTC. This chain links TRBV15 with TRBJ2-5, with 13 bases that match TRBD2. The J call may be wrong; the DNA end is better matched by TRBJ2-7. Germline CDR1 is LNHNV and CDR2 is YYDKDF (reference sequence). The CDR3 sequence is 16 residues long.

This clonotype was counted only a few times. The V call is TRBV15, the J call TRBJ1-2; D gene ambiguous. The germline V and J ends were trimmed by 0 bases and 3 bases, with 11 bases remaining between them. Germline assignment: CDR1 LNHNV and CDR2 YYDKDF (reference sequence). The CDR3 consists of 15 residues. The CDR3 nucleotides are TGTGCCACCAGCAGAGATCGGGAGATCGACTATGGCTACACCTTC. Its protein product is CATSRDREIDYGYTF.

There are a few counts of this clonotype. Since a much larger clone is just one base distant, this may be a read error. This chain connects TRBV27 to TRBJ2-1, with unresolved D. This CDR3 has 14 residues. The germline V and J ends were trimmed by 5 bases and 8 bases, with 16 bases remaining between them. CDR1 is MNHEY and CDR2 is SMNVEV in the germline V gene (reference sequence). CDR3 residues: CASSLVGKWDEQFF. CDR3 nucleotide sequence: TGTGCCAGCAGTCTCGTTGGGAAGTGGGATGAGCAGTTCTTC.

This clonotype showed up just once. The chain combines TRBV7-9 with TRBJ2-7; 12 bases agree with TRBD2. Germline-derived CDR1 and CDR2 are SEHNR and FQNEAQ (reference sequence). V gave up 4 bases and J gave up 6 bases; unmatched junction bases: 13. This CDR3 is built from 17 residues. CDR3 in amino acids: CASSSRRLAGDPREQYF. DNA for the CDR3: TGTGCCAGCAGCTCGCGGCGACTAGCGGGAGATCCTCGCGAGCAGTACTTC.

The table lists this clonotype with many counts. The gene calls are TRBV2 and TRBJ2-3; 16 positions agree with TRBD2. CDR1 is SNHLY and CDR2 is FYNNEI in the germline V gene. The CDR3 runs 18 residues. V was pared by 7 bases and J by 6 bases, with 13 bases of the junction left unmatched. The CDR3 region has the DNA TGTGCCAGCAACTTACCGGGACTAGCGGGAGGGCCGTCGGATACGCAGTATTTT. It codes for CASNLPGLAGGPSDTQYF.

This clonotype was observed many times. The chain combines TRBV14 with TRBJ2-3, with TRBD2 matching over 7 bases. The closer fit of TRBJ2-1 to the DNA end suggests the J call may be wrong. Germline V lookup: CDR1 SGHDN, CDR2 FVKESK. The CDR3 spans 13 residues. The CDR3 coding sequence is TGTGCCAGCAGCCAAGGGACTAGTACTGAGCAGTTCTTC. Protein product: CASSQGTSTEQFF.